The rows below give T cell receptor beta chains drawn from one sample of a study of cytomegalovirus exposure and HLA in healthy donors. Generated by immunoSEQ multiplex PCR, the TCRdb table keeps only in-frame clones and is missing some. The sample yields roughly 99,000 clones, about 74% seen once. Material: PBMCs. The receptor source for this set is a woman in her thirties or forties in good health and CMV-seropositive. Each CDR3 is given with its conserved first and last residue. A D gene is named only where the DNA matches it firmly. Clone size is given for some rows only: seen once, a few or many times, or a class if the clone is expanded.

TRBV2	TRBD1	TRBJ1-2	.	TGTGCCAGCAGTCCCGGGACAGGGAGCTTCGGTGGCTACACCTTC	CASSPGTGSFGGYTF
TRBV7-9	.	TRBJ2-5	few	TGTGCCAGCAGCTTAGCGGCAGAAGATTCCTACTTC	CASSLAAEDSYF
TRBV15	.	TRBJ1-5	.	TGTGCCACCAGCAGTGGTCAGGGTTGGCATCAGCCCCAGCATTTT	CATSSGQGWHQPQHF
TRBV29-1	.	TRBJ2-7	.	TGCAGCGTCAAGGGGCAGGTGGGCTCCTACGAGCAGTACTTC	CSVKGQVGSYEQYF
TRBV7-3	TRBD1	TRBJ1-1	.	TGTGCCAGCAGCTTAGACAGGGGGAACACTGAAGCTTTCTTT	CASSLDRGNTEAFF
TRBV19	.	TRBJ1-4	.	TGTGCCAGTAGTACCACCCGACCTACCCGGGGGGAAAAACTGTTTTTT	CASSTTRPTRGEKLFF
TRBV10-2	.	TRBJ1-1	.	TGCGCCAGCAGTGACAGGGAATTTGAAGCTTTCTTT	CASSDREFEAFF
TRBV7-2	.	TRBJ2-4	.	TGTGCCAGCACCCTTCCTGCCAAAAACATTCAGTACTTC	CASTLPAKNIQYF
TRBV19	TRBD1	TRBJ1-2	few	TGTGCCAGTATCTTAACAGGGGTCAACTATGGCTACACCTTC	CASILTGVNYGYTF
TRBV5-1	TRBD2	TRBJ2-5	few	TGCGCCAGCAGCAAACGGACTAGCGAACGGGAGACCCAGTACTTC	CASSKRTSERETQYF
TRBV16	TRBD1	TRBJ2-7	.	TGTGCCAGCAGCCAACTACAGGGGATCTCCTACGAGCAGTACTTC	CASSQLQGISYEQYF
TRBV28	TRBD1	TRBJ1-1	few	TGTGCCAGCAGTTCTGCCTCCGGAAGGGGGCTCACTGAAGCTTTCTTT	CASSSASGRGLTEAFF
TRBV5-4	TRBD2	TRBJ2-1	.	TGTGCCAGCAGCTTCGGGGAGGGTGCCTACAATGAGCAGTTCTTC	CASSFGEGAYNEQFF
TRBV7-2	TRBD2	TRBJ2-5	.	TGTGCCAGCAGCTTATTTAGCGGGGGGGAAGAGACCCAGTACTTC	CASSLFSGGEETQYF
TRBV6-6	.	TRBJ2-7	.	TGTGCCAGCAGTCCGCGAGGTGTTATGGCCTACGAGCAGTACTTC	CASSPRGVMAYEQYF
TRBV15	.	TRBJ1-6	.	TGTGCCACCAGGCATCTAACGAATTCACCCCTCCACTTT	CATRHLTNSPLHF
TRBV6-5	.	TRBJ1-6	.	TGTGCCAGCAGTTACGATGGGGCGGACTATAATTCACCCCTCCACTTT	CASSYDGADYNSPLHF
TRBV5-6	TRBD1	TRBJ1-6	.	TGTGCCAGCAGCACGGGACAGTTAAATTCACCCCTCCACTTT	CASSTGQLNSPLHF
TRBV11-2	TRBD2	TRBJ2-5	.	TGTGCCAGCAGCTTAGTAATAGCGGGGGTGGAGACCCAGTACTTC	CASSLVIAGVETQYF
TRBV6-6	.	TRBJ2-6	.	TGTGCCAGCAGAACCTCGACAGGTTCTGGGGCCAACGTCCTGACTTTC	CASRTSTGSGANVLTF
TRBV2	.	TRBJ2-1	.	TGTGCCAGCAAGCGCTATGTCACCTCCAATGAGCAGTTCTTC	CASKRYVTSNEQFF
TRBV27	.	TRBJ2-1	.	TGTGCCAGCTGCAAAGCCGGGACTCTAGGTGGTGAGCAGTTCTTC	CASCKAGTLGGEQFF